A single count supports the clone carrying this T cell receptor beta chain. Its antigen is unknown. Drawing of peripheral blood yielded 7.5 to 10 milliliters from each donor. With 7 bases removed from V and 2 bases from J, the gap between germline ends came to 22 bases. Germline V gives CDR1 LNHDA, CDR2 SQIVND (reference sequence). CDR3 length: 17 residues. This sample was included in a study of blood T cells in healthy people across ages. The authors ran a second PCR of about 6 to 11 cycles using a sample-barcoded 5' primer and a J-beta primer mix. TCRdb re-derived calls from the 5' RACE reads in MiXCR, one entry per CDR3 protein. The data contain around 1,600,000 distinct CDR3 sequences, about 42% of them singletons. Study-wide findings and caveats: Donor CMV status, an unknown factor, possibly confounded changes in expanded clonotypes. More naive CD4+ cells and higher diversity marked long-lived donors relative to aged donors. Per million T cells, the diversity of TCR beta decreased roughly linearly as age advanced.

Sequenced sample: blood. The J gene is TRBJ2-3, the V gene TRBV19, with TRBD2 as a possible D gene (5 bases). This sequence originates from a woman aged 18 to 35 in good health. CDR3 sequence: CASNDPPSGGDTDTQYF. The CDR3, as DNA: TGTGCCAGTAACGACCCCCCGAGCGGTGGGGACACAGATACGCAGTATTTT.